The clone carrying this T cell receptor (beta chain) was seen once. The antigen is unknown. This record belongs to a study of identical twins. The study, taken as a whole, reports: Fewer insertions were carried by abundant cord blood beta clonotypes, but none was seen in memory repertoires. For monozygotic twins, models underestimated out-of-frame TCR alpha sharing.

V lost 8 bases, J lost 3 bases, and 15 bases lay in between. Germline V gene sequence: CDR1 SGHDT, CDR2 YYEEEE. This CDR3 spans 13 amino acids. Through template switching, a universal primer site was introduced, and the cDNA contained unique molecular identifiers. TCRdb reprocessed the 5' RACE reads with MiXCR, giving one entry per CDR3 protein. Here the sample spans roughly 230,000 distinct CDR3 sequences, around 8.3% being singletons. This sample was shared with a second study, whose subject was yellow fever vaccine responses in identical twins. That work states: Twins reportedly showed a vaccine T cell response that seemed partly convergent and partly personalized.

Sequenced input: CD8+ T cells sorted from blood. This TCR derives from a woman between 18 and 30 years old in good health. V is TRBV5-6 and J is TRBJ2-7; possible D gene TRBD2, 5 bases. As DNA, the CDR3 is TGTGCCAGGGGCCCCGGAGGAGACTACGAGCAGTACTTC. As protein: CARGPGGDYEQYF.